This T cell receptor beta chain is from a study of T cell responses to AZD1222 COVID-19 vaccine (dated by TCRdb to the early 2020s). Study-level background: TCR sequencing covered over 230 trial participants: roughly 200 given two doses of AZD1222 and 26 given two doses of MenACWY control vaccine. Trial participants were enrolled into age subgroups of 18-55, 56-69 and 70-plus years, which contained 148, 28 and 57 TCR-sequenced participants, respectively.

The CDR3 regions of human TCRbeta chains were analyzed by immunosequencing. The paper's processing steps were these. TCRs in the repertoires were matched against a reference library of SARS-CoV-2-specific TCRs that had been generated with the MIRA antigen-specificity platform. Breadth was defined as the fraction of unique TCRs that were SARS-CoV-2-associated. Depth was defined as the fraction of total T cells that were SARS-CoV-2-associated. Each spike-specific TCR was assigned to its reactive spike region and to a CD4 or CD8 class using the MIRA data. Log10-transformed breadth and depth values were compared by one-way ANOVA with Sidak's multiple comparisons tests. Drawn from immuneACCESS, this table holds only the in-frame rearrangements with V and J called that TCRdb kept. Clones are partly lost; checked studies trace under half to an unresolved V gene and leave the rest unexplained. V and J calls and clone size come straight from that table; D and trimming were deduced from the DNA. The sample records 160,000 or so clones, 75% to 90% of which are singletons. The ten biggest clones cover more than 6.5% of the sample.

Worth noting for this clone: Its antigen is currently not known. No base quality information exists; no much larger clone differs at one position.

The sample's time point label is to be understood as: sample from adult after SARS-CoV-2 infection, after symptom onset. Two convalescent COVID-19 patients, sampled after symptom onset from adults with prior SARS-CoV-2 infection, were also TCR-sequenced for comparison. Overall study outcomes, separate from this receptor: Conclusions about previously exposed vaccinees are limited, since just 6 or 7 AZD1222 recipients were seropositive for SARS-CoV-2 at baseline. Reportedly, close to half of the unique spike-specific TCRs recognized epitopes lying outside the regions that are mutated in the B.1.351 and B.1.1.7 variants. The vaccine-associated CD4 TCRs covered the entire spike protein, and the dominant responses fell in regions 160-218 and 743-854. The 56-69-year group was small, and its depth increase did not reach significance, likely because of low power. No day 14 peak-response samples were available, so repertoires were characterized only after the peak T cell response. Participants were mostly white British, with more females than males. The authors suggested clonal diversity may have been underestimated. A significant rise in spike-specific TCR breadth and depth was observed after two AZD1222 doses relative to day 0 and relative to MenACWY recipients.

Clipping removes 4 bases from V and 1 base from J, with 15 as the unmatched junction base count. CDR1 SGHRS and CDR2 YFSETQ are derived from the germline V gene. The CDR3 numbers 18 residues from cysteine through phenylalanine. Only the CDR3 DNA stays, 54 bases, in frame from base 1. The source was peripheral blood, collected after recovery from COVID-19. The chain was built from TRBV5-1 and TRBJ2-5; 8 central nucleotides agree with TRBD2. The TCR sequence derives from an adult who had recovered from COVID-19. The sequenced DNA: TGCGCCAGCAGCCGCGCCGCCCCTGCGGGGGGATTCCAAGAGACCCAGTACTTC. Its protein product is CASSRAAPAGGFQETQYF.